The rows below give T cell receptor beta chains drawn from one sample of a study of CD8 T cells in Susac syndrome. TCRdb re-called the immunoSEQ multiplex PCR reads through MiXCR, storing one row per CDR3 protein. The sample lists around 200,000 distinct CDR3 sequences; almost 96% were seen once. The specimen sequenced was CD4+ T cells from PBMCs. The receptors stem from a human donor with Susac syndrome. Both conserved end residues are part of each CDR3. The order of the fields is clone size, V gene, CDR3 length, J gene, D gene, CDR3 DNA, CDR3 protein. A D gene is named only where the DNA matches it firmly. Size is stated for part of the rows, as once, few or many counts, or as a class when the clone is expanded.

.,TRBV27,15,TRBJ2-1,TRBD2,TGTGCCAGCAGACAACGCGGGACTAGCGGCAATGAGCAGTTCTTC,CASRQRGTSGNEQFF
.,TRBV7-9,15,TRBJ1-3,.,TGTGCCAGCAGCCAACAACCGACGAGTGGAAACACCATATATTTT,CASSQQPTSGNTIYF
once,TRBV29-1,13,TRBJ2-7,TRBD1,TGCAGCGTAGAAATAACAGGGGCAGGGGAGCAGTACTTC,CSVEITGAGEQYF
.,TRBV30,12,TRBJ1-4,.,TGTGCCTGGAACCTCAATTATGAAAAACTGTTTTTT,CAWNLNYEKLFF
.,TRBV30,13,TRBJ1-6,.,TGTGCCTGGGAGCTGGGTTATAATTCACCCCTCCACTTT,CAWELGYNSPLHF
.,TRBV24-1,15,TRBJ2-1,TRBD1,TGTGCCACCAGTGATTACACAGGGGGCCGGGATGAGCAGTTCTTC,CATSDYTGGRDEQFF
.,TRBV2,15,TRBJ2-1,TRBD2,TGTGCCAGCAAGGGAACGCGGGGGAAAAACAATGAGCAGTTCTTC,CASKGTRGKNNEQFF
once,TRBV27,17,TRBJ1-1,.,TGTGCCAGCAGCCGAAGGAAACAGGTAATGGAACACTCTGAAGCTTTCTTT,CASSRRKQVMEHSEAFF
.,TRBV6-5,14,TRBJ1-5,TRBD1,TGTGCCAGCATTCGACAGGGAAGCAATCAGCCCCAGCATTTT,CASIRQGSNQPQHF
.,TRBV6-5,15,TRBJ1-1,TRBD1,TGTGCCAGCAGCAATTCCGGGACAGTCAACACTGAAGCTTTCTTT,CASSNSGTVNTEAFF
.,TRBV30,15,TRBJ2-1,TRBD2,TGTGCCTGGAGCGGGGCTAGCGGGGGGCCGGGGGAGCAGTTCTTC,CAWSGASGGPGEQFF
once,TRBV4-1,16,TRBJ2-2,.,TGCGCCAGCAGCCAGTCGACAGTCTTAGCAACCGGGGAGCTGTTTTTT,CASSQSTVLATGELFF
.,TRBV30,13,TRBJ1-1,TRBD1,TGTGCCTGGAGTCAGGACAGGGGCACTGAAGCTTTCTTT,CAWSQDRGTEAFF
.,TRBV11-2,13,TRBJ1-1,TRBD1,TGTGCCAGCAGCTACAATGACAGGGCTGAAGCTTTCTTT,CASSYNDRAEAFF
.,TRBV20-1,16,TRBJ1-1,.,TGCAGTGCTAGAGACCGACTTCGAGGGGACCACACTGAAGCTTTCTTT,CSARDRLRGDHTEAFF
.,TRBV20-1,15,TRBJ2-5,.,TGCAGTGCCAAGCGAGGGGAGTGGGGCCAAGAGACCCAGTACTTC,CSAKRGEWGQETQYF
.,TRBV18,15,TRBJ1-1,.,TGTGCCAGCTCACTGGATTGGGGGAGTAACACTGAAGCTTTCTTT,CASSLDWGSNTEAFF
.,TRBV29-1,14,TRBJ1-1,TRBD1,TGCAGCGTTGCCACAGGGGGCCTCGGCACTGAAGCTTTCTTT,CSVATGGLGTEAFF
.,TRBV11-2,14,TRBJ2-7,.,TGTGCCAGCAGCTCCAACACTAGGACAAACGAGCAGTACTTC,CASSSNTRTNEQYF
.,TRBV20-1,13,TRBJ2-2,.,TGCAGTGCTAGTTTCAGGGCGGACGGGGAGCTGTTTTTT,CSASFRADGELFF
.,TRBV29-1,13,TRBJ2-7,.,TGCAGCGTTGAGGGGCAGGGGGGGTACGAGCAGTACTTC,CSVEGQGGYEQYF
.,TRBV7-8,14,TRBJ1-6,.,TGTGCCAGCAGCCGCGACAGAATCAATTCACCCCTCCACTTT,CASSRDRINSPLHF
.,TRBV28,11,TRBJ2-5,.,TGTGCCAGCAGTCCACAGGGAAACCAGTACTTC,CASSPQGNQYF
.,TRBV6-6,15,TRBJ1-2,.,TGTGCCAGCAGTTACTCAGCGGGGACGAACTATGGCTACACCTTC,CASSYSAGTNYGYTF
.,TRBV12-3/TRBV12-4,13,TRBJ2-5,.,TGTGCCAGCAGTTTAATTCAGGAGGAGACCCAGTACTTC,CASSLIQEETQYF
.,TRBV30,15,TRBJ2-1,TRBD1,TGTGCCTGGAGTTCTGGGGACAGGGCCTACAATGAGCAGTTCTTC,CAWSSGDRAYNEQFF
.,TRBV19,14,TRBJ2-5,TRBD2,TGTGCCGCTTCTGAAGCGGGGGTTGGCGAGACCCAGTACTTC,CAASEAGVGETQYF